The T cell receptor (beta chain) described here comes from a study of cytomegalovirus exposure and HLA in healthy donors. Broader study findings: Most TCR sequences showed up rarely, but some public TCRs showed up in many donors.

The assay was immunoSEQ multiplex PCR, and TCRdb's table has in-frame clones only and misses some. There are about 110,000 clones in the sample; roughly 87% occur only once, and about 1.9% lies in the top ten. A word on this clone: Its antigen is not known.

Germline trimming cut 3 bases from V and 9 bases from J; bases unmatched to any gene: 6. Germline CDR1 SGDLS, CDR2 YYNGEE. This CDR3 region has 13 residues. Sequenced sample: PBMCs. The clonotype comes from a woman younger than 35 in good health and CMV-seronegative. This chain uses TRBV9 with TRBJ1-1; 9 bases align to TRBD1. The CDR3, as DNA: TGTGCCAGCAGCGGCGGACAGGGGCGGAAAGCTTTCTTT. It codes for CASSGGQGRKAFF.